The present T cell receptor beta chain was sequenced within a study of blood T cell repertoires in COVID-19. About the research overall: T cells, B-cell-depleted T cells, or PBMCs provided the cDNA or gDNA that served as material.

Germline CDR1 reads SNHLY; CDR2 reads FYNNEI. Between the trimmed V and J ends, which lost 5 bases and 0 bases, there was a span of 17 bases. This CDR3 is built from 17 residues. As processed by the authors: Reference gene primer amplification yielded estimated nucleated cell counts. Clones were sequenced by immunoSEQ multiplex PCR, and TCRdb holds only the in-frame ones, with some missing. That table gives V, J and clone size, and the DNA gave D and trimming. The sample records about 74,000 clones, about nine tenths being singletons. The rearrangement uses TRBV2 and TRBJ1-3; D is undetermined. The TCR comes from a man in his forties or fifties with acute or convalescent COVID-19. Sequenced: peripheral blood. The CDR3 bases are TGTGCCAGCAGTTGGAATGAGGGTTCGCTCTCTGGAAACACCATATATTTT. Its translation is CASSWNEGSLSGNTIYF.